These 23 T cell receptor beta chains originate from one sample sequenced in a study of T cell repertoires in cytomegalovirus infection. A single record per CDR3 protein comes from TCRdb applying MiXCR to the reads. Here the sample spans about half a million distinct CDR3 sequences, roughly 34% being singletons. These TCRs' antigens remain unknown. The source was cultured PBMCs, collected from culture after CMV antigen stimulation. These receptors were obtained from a human donor in good health (CMV status not recorded). Some clones in this sample may be carry-over from other donors' samples.

The chain is built from TRBV4-3 and TRBJ2-2; either TRBD1 or TRBD2 may supply D (5 bases each). Germline CDR1 LGHNA, CDR2 YSLEER. CDR3 length: 14 residues. V was pared by 5 bases and J by 4 bases, with 11 bases between. CDR3 sequence (DNA): TGCGCCAGCAGCGGTCCGAGGGGCACCGGGGAGCTGTTTTTT. Residues: CASSGPRGTGELFF.

This chain connects TRBV7-3 to TRBJ2-1, with TRBD2 matching over 12 bases. The CDR3 spans 17 residues. Per the germline V gene, CDR1 is SGHTA and CDR2 is FQGTGA. V lost 5 bases, J lost 7 bases, and 12 bases stayed unmatched. CDR3 protein: CASSLFPELAGGNEQFF. The CDR3, as DNA: TGTGCCAGCAGCCTATTCCCTGAGCTAGCGGGAGGGAATGAGCAGTTCTTC.

Many counts were recorded for this clonotype. This chain links TRBV6-4 with TRBJ2-3, with 7 bases that match TRBD1. This CDR3 contains 15 residues. The V gene end was trimmed by 0 bases and the J gene end by 4 bases; junction bases not matched to a gene: 4. Per germline, CDR1 MRHNA and CDR2 SNTAGT. CDR3 DNA: TGTGCCAGCAGTGACTCAGAGGGGGCCGCAGATACGCAGTATTTT. It translates to CASSDSEGAADTQYF.

This clonotype has only a few counts. The V and J genes are TRBV18 and TRBJ2-5, with no clear D. CDR1 and CDR2 (germline): KGHSH, LQKENI. V dropped 3 bases and J dropped 4 bases, with 9 bases sitting between them. The length of the CDR3 is 13 residues. The CDR3 DNA reads TGTGCCAGCTCACCGAGAAATGGAGAGACCCAGTACTTC. This encodes CASSPRNGETQYF.

The chain couples TRBV6-4 to TRBJ1-5; TRBD1 is a possible D gene (6 bases). From germline, CDR1 is MRHNA and CDR2 SNTAGT. V was pared by 3 bases and J by 7 bases, with 16 bases between. The CDR3 contains 15 residues. The CDR3 nucleotides read TGTGCCAGCAGTGAGAATTGGGGGGGCGAACAGCCCCAGCATTTT. Translated: CASSENWGGEQPQHF.

The chain combines TRBV27 with TRBJ1-5; D gene ambiguous. This CDR3 is built from 14 residues. Germline V lookup: CDR1 MNHEY, CDR2 SMNVEV (reference sequence). Trimming pared 6 bases from V and 6 bases from J, leaving 15 bases between. Written as DNA, the CDR3 is TGTGCCAGCAGCTATACTCAAGCTGGTCAGCCCCAGCATTTT. Protein product: CASSYTQAGQPQHF.

This clonotype was seen repeatedly, ten times or more. The chain uses TRBV11-2 and TRBJ2-3; D is unresolved. Looked up from germline, CDR1 is SGHAT and CDR2 is FQNNGV. V was clipped by 1 base and J by 0 bases, with 5 bases between them. The CDR3 has 14 residues. Here the CDR3 reads CASSLVQSTDTQYF. For the CDR3, the DNA is TGTGCCAGCAGCTTAGTTCAGAGCACAGATACGCAGTATTTT.

This clonotype appeared a few times. The chain carries TRBV7-7 and TRBJ2-1; tentatively, D is TRBD1 or TRBD2 (7 bases each). This CDR3 is 16 amino acids long. The germline CDR1 and CDR2 sequences are SSHAT and FNYEAQ (reference sequence). V dropped 5 bases and J dropped 8 bases, with 22 bases sitting between them. The DNA of the CDR3 is TGTGCCAGCAGCCCTATGTGGGAGGGGGCGCAGGATGAGCAGTTCTTC. It translates to CASSPMWEGAQDEQFF.

The sample holds a few counts of this clonotype. The chain links TRBV11-1 to TRBJ2-6, with 9 bases matching TRBD2. The CDR3 is 18 residues long. V dropped 1 base and J dropped 4; count of bases not matched to a gene: 8. The germline V gene has CDR1 SGHAT and CDR2 FQDESV (reference sequence). The chain's CDR3 is CASSLGFSGSSGANVLTF. CDR3 DNA: TGTGCCAGCAGCTTAGGTTTTAGCGGGAGCTCAGGGGCCAACGTCCTGACTTTC.

This clonotype was observed a handful of times. CDR3 protein: CASSTILDSNQPQHF. The CDR3 nucleotides read TGTGCCAGTAGTACCATTCTGGACAGCAATCAGCCCCAGCATTTT. The chain is built from TRBV19 and TRBJ1-5; D remains ambiguous. V shed 4 bases and J shed 1 base, with 11 bases lying between them. The CDR3 is made up of 15 amino acids. Germline CDR1 and CDR2: LNHDA and SQIVND (reference sequence).

The chain combines TRBV4-3 with TRBJ1-6; tentative D call: TRBD1 (5 bases). This CDR3 is built from 15 residues. Germline CDR1 LGHNA, CDR2 YSLEER. V lost 3 bases to trimming and J lost 7 bases, with 13 bases between them. The CDR3 DNA reads TGCGCCAGCAGCCAGGGGAAAAGGGGCAATTCACCCCTCCACTTT. Its protein product is CASSQGKRGNSPLHF.

The J gene is TRBJ1-2, the V gene TRBV5-3; 7 bases are a match to TRBD1. TRBV5-3 is flagged as an ORF with uncertain function. The V and J ends lost 8 bases and 6 bases, in that order; junction bases with no gene match: 13. The CDR3 is 14 residues long. Here the CDR3 DNA reads TGTGCCAGCAGGCGCCCCGACAGGGTCCATGGCTACACCTTC. Residues: CASRRPDRVHGYTF.

The sample holds many counts of this clonotype. J is TRBJ2-1 and V is TRBV7-2; 9 positions agree with TRBD2. Germline V CDR1 and CDR2: SGHTA, FQGNSA. There are 16 residues in the CDR3. After removal of 5 bases from V and 5 bases from J, the junction contained 10 bases not matched to a gene. As DNA, the CDR3 is TGTGCCAGCAGCCCAGAGAGCGGGAGGTCACACAATGAGCAGTTCTTC. Protein product: CASSPESGRSHNEQFF. Based on the CDR3 plus reference TRBV7-2 and TRBJ2-1, the full variable domain is GAGVSQSPSNKVTEKGKDVELRCDPISGHTALYWYRQSLGQGLEFLIYFQGNSAPDKSGLPSDRFSAERTGGSVSTLTIQRTQQEDSAVYLCASSPESGRSHNEQFFGPGTRLTVL.

This clonotype was detected only once. Since a much larger clone is just one base distant, this may be a read error. This chain joins TRBV12-3 or TRBV12-4 and TRBJ2-4; D not certain. The CDR3 runs to 14 residues. Trimming took 5 bases from V and 5 from J, leaving 13 bases between them. CDR3 nucleotide sequence: TGTGCCAGCAGTCCTCCAAGACGACAAAACATTCAGTACTTC. This translates into CASSPPRRQNIQYF.

In regard to this clonotype: One base away lies a much larger clone, so this may be a sequencing read error. The chain is built from TRBV6-6 and TRBJ1-4; 9 nucleotides line up with TRBD1. The V segment lost 11 bases and the J segment 6 bases; nucleotides outside the gene matches: 13. The CDR3 consists of 15 residues. Germline CDR1 is MNHNY and CDR2 is SVGAGI (reference sequence). The CDR3 protein is CALREGGQGYEKLFF. CDR3 nucleotide sequence: TGTGCCCTAAGGGAAGGGGGACAGGGCTATGAAAAACTGTTTTTT.

V and J are TRBV4-1 and TRBJ2-7, with unresolved D. V lost 0 bases to trimming and J lost 2 bases, with 8 bases between them. In germline, CDR1 is MGHRA, CDR2 YSYEKL. The CDR3 is made up of 14 amino acids. The CDR3: CASSQDGFTYEQYF. CDR3 DNA: TGCGCCAGCAGCCAAGATGGCTTCACCTACGAGCAGTACTTC.

In its sample, this clonotype was seen a few times. The CDR3, as DNA: TGCGCCAGCAGCCCCGTCCCGGGAATGGCCACCTACGAGCAGTACGTC. Its translation: CASSPVPGMATYEQYV. The chain combines TRBV4-1 with TRBJ2-7; maybe TRBD2 (5 bases). Trimming took 4 bases from V and 2 from J, leaving 18 bases between them. Germline values: CDR1 MGHRA, CDR2 YSYEKL. The CDR3 runs to 16 residues.

A few counts support this clonotype. V gene TRBV6-5 combines with J gene TRBJ2-1, with no clear D. The CDR3 loop spans 13 amino acids. V gave up 2 bases and J gave up 7 bases, with 9 bases separating them. Germline CDR1 is MNHEY and CDR2 is SVGAGI. This CDR3 is CASSYRVGNEQFF. CDR3 coding DNA: TGTGCCAGCAGTTACAGGGTAGGGAATGAGCAGTTCTTC.

The chain links TRBV10-3 to TRBJ1-2; D gene ambiguous. The CDR3 has 15 residues. Germline V gives CDR1 ENHRY, CDR2 SYGVKD. V was shortened by 10 bases and J by 7 bases, with 25 bases between the two germline ends. This CDR3 is CATPRNSLDGGGYTF. CDR3 DNA sequence: TGTGCCACCCCCCGAAACAGCTTGGATGGTGGTGGCTACACCTTC.

In its sample, this clonotype was seen a few times. This chain uses TRBV6-1 with TRBJ2-5; no reliable D call. V was cut by 7 bases and J by 5 bases, with 8 bases left in between. The CDR3 is 11 residues long. Germline V CDR1 and CDR2: MNHNS, SASEGT. Here the CDR3 reads CASMQIETQYF. CDR3 bases: TGTGCCAGCATGCAGATCGAGACCCAGTACTTC.

The V call is TRBV24-1, the J call TRBJ2-2; the D gene is possibly TRBD2 (6 bases). Trimming took off 4 bases at V and 1 base at J, with 12 bases between the two ends. The CDR3 has 16 residues. Per the germline V gene, CDR1 is KGHDR and CDR2 is SFDVKD. CDR3 region: CATSDPPGGNTGELFF. CDR3 sequence (DNA): TGTGCCACCAGTGACCCCCCCGGGGGGAACACCGGGGAGCTGTTTTTT.

This chain links TRBV7-9 with TRBJ2-3, with a tentative D call TRBD2 (6 bases). Germline V gene lookup returns CDR1 SEHNR and CDR2 FQNEAQ (reference sequence). This CDR3 has 15 residues. V gave up 5 bases and J gave up 0 bases, with 12 bases separating them. CDR3 nucleotides: TGTGCCAGCAGCGATCAAGCGGGCAGCACAGATACGCAGTATTTT. It encodes CASSDQAGSTDTQYF.

The chain recombines TRBV7-8 with TRBJ2-5, with D possibly matching TRBD2 (5 bases). Germline CDR1 reads SGHVS; CDR2 reads FQNEAQ. There are 15 residues in the CDR3. Deletions cut 5 bases from V and 4 bases from J, with 17 bases between. The CDR3 here is CASSLLRGGGETQYF. The DNA for the CDR3 is TGTGCCAGCAGCCTCCTCCGAGGAGGAGGAGAGACCCAGTACTTC.